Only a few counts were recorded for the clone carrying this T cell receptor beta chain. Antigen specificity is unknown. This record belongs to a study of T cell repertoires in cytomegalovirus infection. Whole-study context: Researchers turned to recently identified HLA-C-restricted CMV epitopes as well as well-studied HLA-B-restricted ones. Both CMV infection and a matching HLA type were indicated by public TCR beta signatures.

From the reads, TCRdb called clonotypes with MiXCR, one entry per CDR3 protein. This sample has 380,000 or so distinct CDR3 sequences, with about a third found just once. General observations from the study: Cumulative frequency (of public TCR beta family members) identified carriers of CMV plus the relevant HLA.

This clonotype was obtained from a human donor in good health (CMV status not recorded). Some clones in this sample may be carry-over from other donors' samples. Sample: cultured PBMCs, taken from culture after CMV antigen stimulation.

For the CDR3, the DNA is TGTGCCAGCAGCTTACTTCCTAGGACGAAGTATTTT. It codes for CASSLLPRTKYF. The chain is built from TRBV7-2 and TRBJ2-3; D ambiguous. Germline lookup yields CDR1 SGHTA and CDR2 FQGNSA. The V end lost 2 bases, the J end lost 13 bases, and 13 bases lay between the germline ends. The CDR3 has 12 residues. Full variable domain (remainder filled in from reference TRBV7-2 and TRBJ2-3): GAGVSQSPSNKVTEKGKDVELRCDPISGHTALYWYRQSLGQGLEFLIYFQGNSAPDKSGLPSDRFSAERTGGSVSTLTIQRTQQEDSAVYLCASSLLPRTKYFGPGTRLTVL.